This TCR beta chain came from a study of spatial heterogeneity in lung cancer. This clonotype has a handful of counts. Its antigen is not known. Documented time point: sample taken at primary tumor resection. The V end was cut by 4 bases, the J end by 0 bases, with 14 bases between. This CDR3 spans 15 amino acids. Germline CDR1 SGHDT, CDR2 YYEEEE. TCRdb reprocessed the 5' RACE reads via MiXCR and lists one record per CDR3 protein. The sample holds 16,000 or so distinct CDR3 sequences, about 6.5% seen once. Findings and caveats of the study: Mutation tallies in tumors tracked expanded intratumoral alpha and beta TCR counts.

The sequence was obtained from a female donor with early-stage non-small cell lung cancer. The sample here was lung tumor tissue, taken at surgery. The chain joins TRBV5-6 to TRBJ2-7; D is tentatively TRBD1 or TRBD2 (6 bases each). The CDR3 DNA is TGTGCCAGCAGCATAGGAGGGGGGAGCTCCTACGAGCAGTACTTC. It codes for CASSIGGGSSYEQYF.